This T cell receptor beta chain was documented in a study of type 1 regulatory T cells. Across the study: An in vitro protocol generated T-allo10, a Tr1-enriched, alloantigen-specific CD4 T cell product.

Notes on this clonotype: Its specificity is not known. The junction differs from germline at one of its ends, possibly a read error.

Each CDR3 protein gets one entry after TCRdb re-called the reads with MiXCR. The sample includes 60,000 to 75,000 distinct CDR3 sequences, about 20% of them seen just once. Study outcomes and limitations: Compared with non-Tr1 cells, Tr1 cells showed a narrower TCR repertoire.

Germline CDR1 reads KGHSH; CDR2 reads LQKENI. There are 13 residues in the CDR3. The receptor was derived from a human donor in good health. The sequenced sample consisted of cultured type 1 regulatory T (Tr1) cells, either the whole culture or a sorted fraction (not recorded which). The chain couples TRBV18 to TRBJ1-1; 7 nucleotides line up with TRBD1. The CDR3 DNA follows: TGCGCCAGCTTCAGGGGGATGAACACTGAAGCTTTCTTT. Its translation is CASFRGMNTEAFF.